The clone carrying this T cell receptor beta chain showed up just a few times. Its antigen is undetermined. The CDR3 covers 16 residues. CDR1 and CDR2 from the germline V gene are MNHEY and SVGAGI. The trim removed 7 bases at V and 5 bases at J, leaving 15 bases unmatched. The source of the sample is a study of T cells in Graves' hyperthyroidism and ophthalmopathy. Study results and caveats: Progression to ophthalmopathy was predicted a median of 6.5 months early.

There were TCR beta CDR3 regions amplified from RNA transcripts. A first-round RT-PCR of the TCR CDR3 used the HTBI primer set. TCRdb re-derived calls from the multiplex PCR reads in MiXCR, one entry per CDR3 protein. The profile shows roughly 700,000 distinct CDR3 sequences, over 35% of them singletons. Sequenced material: blood. This receptor was taken from a woman between 40 and 50 years old with Graves' hyperthyroidism. The gene calls are TRBV6-5 and TRBJ2-5; 8 bases match TRBD1. CDR3 in DNA: TGTGCCAGCACCCTTGGGACTTCAGGGGGCATCGAGACCCAGTACTTC. This encodes CASTLGTSGGIETQYF.